What follows are 19 T cell receptor beta chains derived from one specimen sequenced in a study of spatial heterogeneity in lung cancer. TCRdb processed the 5' RACE reads anew with MiXCR; each CDR3 protein has one entry. This sample has about 40,000 distinct CDR3 sequences, with approximately 5.6% found just once. The time point was: sample taken at primary tumor resection. Sequenced material: PBMCs, taken at surgery. All receptors derive from a female donor with early-stage non-small cell lung cancer.

This clonotype showed up many times. The chain carries TRBV7-2 and TRBJ1-1, with a weak D call TRBD1 (6 bases). The germline V and J ends were trimmed by 5 bases and 2 bases, with 12 bases remaining between them. This CDR3 is 14 amino acids long. Germline CDR1 is SGHTA and CDR2 is FQGNSA. CDR3 in DNA: TGTGCCAGCAGCCTTGGACAGATTAACACTGAAGCTTTCTTT. Amino acid sequence: CASSLGQINTEAFF.

This clonotype has ten or more counts. The V gene is TRBV27, the J gene TRBJ1-6, with D uncertain. CDR1 and CDR2 (germline): MNHEY, SMNVEV (reference sequence). The CDR3 is 15 amino acids. V was shortened by 1 base and J by 0 bases, with 4 bases between the two germline ends. The CDR3 DNA reads as TGTGCCAGCAGTTTATGGAGCTCCTATAATTCACCCCTCCACTTT. Its protein product is CASSLWSSYNSPLHF.

This clonotype turned up a few times. The rearrangement joins TRBV21-1 to TRBJ2-7. TRBV21-1 is classified as a pseudogene. The CDR3 runs to 15 residues. CDR3 nucleotide sequence: TGTGCCAGCAGAAAGAGAAGAAATAGCTCCTACGAGCAGTACTTC. This translates into CASRKRRNSSYEQYF.

This clonotype came up many times. The rearrangement links TRBV12-3 or TRBV12-4 to TRBJ2-5; a weak D match, TRBD1 (5 bases). Trimming left V 1 base short and J 3 bases short, with 9 bases between. This CDR3 contains 14 residues. The CDR3 DNA sequence: TGTGCCAGCAGTTTAGAGGGGCAGAAAGAGACCCAGTACTTC. Encoded protein: CASSLEGQKETQYF.

This clonotype was counted at least ten times. This chain links TRBV18 with TRBJ2-3; TRBD1 matches at 7 bases. V lost 3 bases and J lost 2; bases outside the gene matches: 2. The CDR3 totals 14 residues. Germline CDR1 reads KGHSH; CDR2 reads LQKENI. Written as DNA, the CDR3 is TGTGCCAGCTCACCGACAGGGTACACAGATACGCAGTATTTT. Translated, it gives CASSPTGYTDTQYF.

Ten or more counts support this clonotype. The V and J genes are TRBV20-1 and TRBJ1-2; 9 bases match TRBD1. The CDR3 is made up of 14 amino acids. CDR1 and CDR2 (germline): DFQATT, SNEGSKA (reference sequence). V lost 4 bases to trimming and J lost 6 bases; unmatched junction nucleotides: 9. The CDR3 loop is CSATGTGRSDGYTF. The CDR3 DNA is TGCAGTGCTACCGGGACAGGGAGGAGCGATGGCTACACCTTC.

This sequence joins TRBV12-3 or TRBV12-4 and TRBJ1-1; the D gene is possibly TRBD1 (5 bases). CDR3 size: 12 residues. V was cut by 6 bases and J by 6 bases, with 11 bases left in between. This CDR3 reads CASSGGGAEAFF. The CDR3 DNA is TGTGCCAGCAGCGGAGGAGGGGCTGAAGCTTTCTTT.

This clonotype is medium-sized (0.01 to 0.1%) by share. The V call is TRBV11-3, the J call TRBJ2-5, with D tentatively TRBD2 (6 bases). This CDR3 is 13 amino acids long. Between the trimmed V and J ends, which lost 5 bases and 2 bases, there was a span of 9 bases. Germline CDR1 is SGHNT and CDR2 is YENEEA. For the CDR3, the DNA is TGTGCCAGCAGCCCGGGACTTCAAGAGACCCAGTACTTC. Its translation is CASSPGLQETQYF. Together with reference TRBV11-3 and TRBJ2-5, the CDR3 gives the full variable domain: EAGVVQSPRYKIIEKKQPVAFWCNPISGHNTLYWYLQNLGQGPELLIRYENEEAVDDSQLPKDRFSAERLKGVDSTLKIQPAELGDSAVYLCASSPGLQETQYFGPGTRLLVL.

V is TRBV7-3 and J is TRBJ2-2; D call uncertain. Germline loops: CDR1 SGHTA, CDR2 FQGTGA. This CDR3 region has 16 residues. V lost 5 bases to trimming and J lost 6 bases, with 19 bases between them. The CDR3 coding sequence is TGTGCCAGCAGCCCCTACCCCGAGGCCCGGGCCGGGGAGCTGTTTTTT. Encoded protein: CASSPYPEARAGELFF.

CDR3: CAIRQGPNSPLHF. CDR3 bases: TGTGCCATCAGACAGGGACCTAATTCACCCCTCCACTTT. The rearrangement uses TRBV10-3 and TRBJ1-6; D is possibly TRBD1 (6 bases). Trimming removed 6 bases from V and 6 bases from J, with 9 bases in between. CDR3 length: 13 residues. Germline V gives CDR1 ENHRY, CDR2 SYGVKD.

This clonotype was observed at least ten times. The J gene is TRBJ2-1, the V gene TRBV4-2; D might be TRBD2 (5 bases). The CDR3 consists of 16 residues. In germline, CDR1 is LGHNA, CDR2 YNFKEQ. The V and J ends lost 0 bases and 5 bases respectively, with 14 bases between them. Here the CDR3 DNA reads TGTGCCAGCAGCCAAGATATAGGGCTAGCTAACAATGAGCAGTTCTTC. Translation: CASSQDIGLANNEQFF.

This clonotype was seen repeatedly, ten times or more. J is TRBJ1-4 and V is TRBV27, with 8 bases fitting TRBD1. Germline trimming cut 4 bases from V and 4 bases from J; bases unmatched to any gene: 14. The CDR3 is 18 amino acids. The germline V gene encodes CDR1 MNHEY and CDR2 SMNVEV (reference sequence). CDR3 in amino acids: CASSSMLTQGANNEKLFF. The CDR3 nucleotides read TGTGCCAGCAGTTCGATGCTTACCCAGGGGGCGAATAATGAAAAACTGTTTTTT. Full variable domain (remainder filled in from reference TRBV27 and TRBJ1-4): EAQVTQNPRYLITVTGKKLTVTCSQNMNHEYMSWYRQDPGLGLRQIYYSMNVEVTDKGDVPEGYKVSRKEKRNFPLILESPSPNQTSLYFCASSSMLTQGANNEKLFFGSGTQLSVL.

Ten or more counts support this clonotype. The rearrangement uses TRBV9 and TRBJ1-5, with D possibly matching TRBD1 (6 bases). From germline, CDR1 is SGDLS and CDR2 YYNGEE. The germline V and J ends were trimmed by 0 bases and 4 bases, with 11 bases remaining between them. This CDR3 has 15 amino acids. In DNA, the CDR3 is TGTGCCAGCAGCGTAGGGGGGGCTGCGAATCAGCCCCAGCATTTT. This encodes CASSVGGAANQPQHF.

The chain uses TRBV20-1 and TRBJ2-5; D tentatively fits TRBD1 or TRBD2 (5 bases each). V lost 1 base to trimming and J lost 3 bases, with 12 bases between them. The CDR3 length is 14 residues. Germline V gene data show CDR1 as DFQATT and CDR2 as SNEGSKA (reference sequence). This CDR3 is CSARVMGVKETQYF. The CDR3 DNA reads TGCAGTGCTAGAGTCATGGGGGTTAAAGAGACCCAGTACTTC.

Ten or more counts support this clonotype. The gene calls are TRBV3-1 and TRBJ2-7; 9 nucleotides align to TRBD1. Trimming took 7 bases from V and 0 from J; bases not matched to a gene: 4. Germline V gene lookup returns CDR1 LGHDT and CDR2 YNNKEL (reference sequence). This CDR3 is 14 amino acids long. CDR3 sequence reads: CASTGTGSSYEQYF. In DNA form, the CDR3 reads TGTGCCAGCACGGGGACAGGGAGCTCCTACGAGCAGTACTTC.

This rearrangement joins TRBV10-3 to TRBJ2-2; D not certain. The CDR3 sequence is 14 residues long. Germline-derived CDR1 and CDR2 are ENHRY and SYGVKD. V was shortened by 6 bases and J by 1 base, with 9 bases between the two germline ends. CDR3 loop: CAIRRTGNTGELFF. The CDR3 coding sequence is TGTGCCATCAGAAGGACGGGGAACACCGGGGAGCTGTTTTTT.

This chain uses TRBV28 with TRBJ1-1; a possible D gene is TRBD1 (5 bases). Germline lookup yields CDR1 MDHEN and CDR2 SYDVKM. V shed 4 bases and J shed 11 bases, with 14 bases lying between them. The CDR3 runs to 12 residues. CDR3 coding DNA: TGTGCCAGCAGTTATGGTAGGGGATTGGCTTTCTTT. It codes for CASSYGRGLAFF.

The chain recombines TRBV3-1 with TRBJ2-1, with TRBD2 matching over 9 bases. The trim removed 2 bases at V and 3 bases at J, leaving 26 bases unmatched. Germline CDR1 reads LGHDT; CDR2 reads YNNKEL (reference sequence). This CDR3 region has 23 residues. This CDR3 is CASSQSRWTSDRSLDGNYNEQFF. The CDR3, as DNA: TGTGCCAGCAGCCAATCAAGATGGACTAGCGATCGTTCTTTAGACGGGAACTACAATGAGCAGTTCTTC.

V gene TRBV2 combines with J gene TRBJ1-5; D is unresolved. V was pared by 3 bases and J by 5 bases, with 8 bases between. Germline-derived CDR1 and CDR2 are SNHLY and FYNNEI. This CDR3 contains 13 residues. CDR3 in DNA: TGTGCCAGCAGTGATTGGACGGATCAGCCCCAGCATTTT. Protein: CASSDWTDQPQHF.